The TCR beta chain under discussion was sequenced for a study of control samples from healthy donors and cancer patients. The method was immunoSEQ multiplex PCR; TCRdb's version includes in-frame clones alone and lacks a portion of them. The sample records about 83,000 clones, 91% being singletons. The CDR3 runs to 14 residues. Germline V lookup: CDR1 SEHNR, CDR2 FQNEAQ (reference sequence). Trimming at V came to 3 bases and at J to 12 bases, leaving 9 bases not matched to a gene. The rearrangement uses TRBV7-9 and TRBJ1-2; TRBD1 matches 11 bases. What was sequenced was blood. This sequence originates from a man under 40 in good health. The CDR3 DNA sequence: TGTGCCAGCAGCTTCACACGGACAGGGGGCGTCGACACCTTC. Translation: CASSFTRTGGVDTF.